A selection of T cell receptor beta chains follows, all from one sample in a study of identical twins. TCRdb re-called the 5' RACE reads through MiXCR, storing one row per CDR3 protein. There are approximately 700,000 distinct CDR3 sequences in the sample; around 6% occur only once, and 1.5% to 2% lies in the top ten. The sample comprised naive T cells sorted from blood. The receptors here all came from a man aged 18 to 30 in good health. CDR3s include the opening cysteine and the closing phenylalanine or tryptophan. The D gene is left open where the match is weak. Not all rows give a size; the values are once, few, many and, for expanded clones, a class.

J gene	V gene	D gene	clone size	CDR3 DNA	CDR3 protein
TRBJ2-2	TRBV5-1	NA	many	TGTGCCAGCAGTTTGGTGCAGGCGAACACCGGGGAGCTGTTTTTT	CASSLVQANTGELFF
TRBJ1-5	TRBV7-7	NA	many	TGTGCCAGCAGCTTAAGGTTGGGGCAGGGGAACAATCAGCCCCAGCATTTT	CASSLRLGQGNNQPQHF
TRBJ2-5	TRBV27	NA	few	TGTGCCAGCAGGGGTGTGAAAGAGACCCAGTACTTC	CASRGVKETQYF
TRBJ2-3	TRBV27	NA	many	TGTGCCAGCAGTTTCCCCGGAGACCGCGGCACAGATACGCAGTATTTT	CASSFPGDRGTDTQYF
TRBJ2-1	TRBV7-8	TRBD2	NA	TGTGCCAGCAGCAGACTAGCGGGCCTACGGGAGAATGAGCAGTTCTTC	CASSRLAGLRENEQFF
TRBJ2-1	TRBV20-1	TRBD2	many	TGCAGTGCTAGAAGGCTAGCGGACCTCTACAATGAGCAGTTCTTC	CSARRLADLYNEQFF
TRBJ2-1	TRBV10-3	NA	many	TGTGCCATCAGTGAGGACAGTAGCTCCTACAATGAGCAGTTCTTC	CAISEDSSSYNEQFF
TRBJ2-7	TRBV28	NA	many	TGTGCCAGCAGTTTTGAAGGGGTGGACGAGCAGTACTTC	CASSFEGVDEQYF
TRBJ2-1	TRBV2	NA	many	TGTGCCAGCAGTGAAAGTTCAGGGGTCGATGAGCAGTTCTTC	CASSESSGVDEQFF
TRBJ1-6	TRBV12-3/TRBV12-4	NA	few	TGTGCCAGCACCAAGACCCAAACCCAAGGTTCACCCCTCCACTTT	CASTKTQTQGSPLHF
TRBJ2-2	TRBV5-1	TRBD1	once	TGCGCCAGCAGAGACAGGGAAACGAACACCGGGGAGCTGTTTTTT	CASRDRETNTGELFF
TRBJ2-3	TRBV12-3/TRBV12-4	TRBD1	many	TGTGCCAGCAGAAGACAGGGGTTAGTTGCAGATACGCAGTATTTT	CASRRQGLVADTQYF
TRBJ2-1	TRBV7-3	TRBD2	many	TGTGCCAGCAGCCTCAGCGGGAGAAGCCATGGAAATGAGCAGTTCTTC	CASSLSGRSHGNEQFF
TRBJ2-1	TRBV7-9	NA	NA	TGTGCCAGCAGCCCTAGTCGCGAGCAGTTCTTC	CASSPSREQFF
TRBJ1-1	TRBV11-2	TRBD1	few	TGTGCCAGCAGCTTAGATTCGGGGACAGGGACGAACACTGAAGCTTTCTTT	CASSLDSGTGTNTEAFF
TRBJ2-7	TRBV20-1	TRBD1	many	TGCAGTGCAAAGGGACAGGGACTCTACGAGCAGTACTTC	CSAKGQGLYEQYF
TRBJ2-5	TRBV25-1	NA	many	TGTGCCAGCGCCCACCCCGACAGCCCAGAGACCCAGTACTTC	CASAHPDSPETQYF
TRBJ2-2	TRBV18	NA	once	TGTGCCAGCCTCGAGCGAGGGAACGGGGAGCTGTTTTTT	CASLERGNGELFF
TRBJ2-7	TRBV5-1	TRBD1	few	TGCGCCAGCAGCTTGGGTTGGGCAGGGGGCTACGAGCAGTACTTC	CASSLGWAGGYEQYF
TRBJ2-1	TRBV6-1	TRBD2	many	TGTGCCAGCAGTCCTCCTAGCGGAACCTACAATGAGCAGTTCTTC	CASSPPSGTYNEQFF
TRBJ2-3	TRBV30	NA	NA	TGTGCCTGGAGTCCCACGGGAAAGAGAGATACGCAGTATTTT	CAWSPTGKRDTQYF
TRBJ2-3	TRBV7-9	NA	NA	TGTGCCAGCAGCTTACAGGGGTCTGTCGCAGATACGCAGTATTTT	CASSLQGSVADTQYF
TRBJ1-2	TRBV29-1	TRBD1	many	TGCAGCGTTGAACCGACACGACAGGGGAGGACCTATGGCTACACCTTC	CSVEPTRQGRTYGYTF
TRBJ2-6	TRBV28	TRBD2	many	TGTGCCAGCAGGATAGCGGGAGGGGGCTCTGGGGCCAACGTCCTGACTTTC	CASRIAGGGSGANVLTF
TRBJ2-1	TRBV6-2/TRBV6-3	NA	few	TGTGCCAGCAGTTACTCTGCCAGGGACAATGAGCAGTTCTTC	CASSYSARDNEQFF
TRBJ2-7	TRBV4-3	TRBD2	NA	TGCGCCAGCAGCCAAGTCAGCGGGAGCAACAACGAGCAGTACTTC	CASSQVSGSNNEQYF
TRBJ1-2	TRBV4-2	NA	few	TGTGCCAGCAGCCCCCCGGAAAGGGAAAACTATGGCTACACCTTC	CASSPPERENYGYTF
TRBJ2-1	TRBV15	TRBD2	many	TGTGCCACCAGCAGAGGACCGGGACTAAGTGCTAATGAGCAGTTCTTC	CATSRGPGLSANEQFF
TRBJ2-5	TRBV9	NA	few	TGTGCCAGCAGCGGGTGGGCCGGGGAGACCCAGTACTTC	CASSGWAGETQYF
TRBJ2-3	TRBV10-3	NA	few	TGTGCCATCAGTGAGGTGGTCGCGAGCACAGATACGCAGTATTTT	CAISEVVASTDTQYF
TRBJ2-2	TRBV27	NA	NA	TGTGCCAGCAGTTTACGGCCCGGCGGGGAGCTGTTTTTT	CASSLRPGGELFF
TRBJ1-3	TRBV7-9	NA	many	TGTGCCAGCAGCTTAAGGAGGGGTCGCGGAGGAAACACCATATATTTT	CASSLRRGRGGNTIYF
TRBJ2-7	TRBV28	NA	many	TGTGCCAGCACCCTTTACGAGCAGTACTTC	CASTLYEQYF
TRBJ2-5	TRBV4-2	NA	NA	TGTGCCAGCAGCCAAGCACAGGGCACCCAAGAGACCCAGTACTTC	CASSQAQGTQETQYF